Listed below are T cell receptor beta chains from one sample, sequenced in a study of shared clonotypes between healthy human individuals. The assay was immunoSEQ multiplex PCR, and TCRdb's table has in-frame clones only and misses some. The repertoire holds approximately 2.3 million clones, with over 85% as singletons. Sequencing input: naive CD4+ T cells from PBMCs. Every receptor here comes from a man aged 18 to 29 in good health. Some clones in this sample may be carry-over from other donors' samples. CDR3s include the opening cysteine and the closing phenylalanine or tryptophan. A D gene is named only where the DNA matches it firmly. Only part of the rows carry a size: once, few, many, or a class if the clone is expanded.

cdr3_length d_call j_call v_call clone_size cdr3_aa cdr3_nt
14 NA TRBJ2-2 TRBV6-1 NA CASSEPVWAGELFF TGTGCCAGCAGTGAACCAGTTTGGGCCGGGGAGCTGTTTTTT
17 NA TRBJ2-1 TRBV4-3 NA CASSQDSRAPQNHEQFF TGCGCCAGCAGCCAAGATTCGAGAGCGCCCCAAAACCATGAGCAGTTCTTC
15 TRBD1 TRBJ1-1 TRBV19 NA CASSRPGQGCTEAFF TGTGCCAGTAGTCGTCCGGGACAGGGTTGCACTGAAGCTTTCTTT
16 NA TRBJ2-1 TRBV6-6 NA CASSYSTGVVGNEQFF TGTGCCAGCAGTTACAGCACGGGAGTAGTGGGAAATGAGCAGTTCTTC
15 TRBD1 TRBJ1-3 TRBV9 NA CASSTQGVAGNTIYF TGTGCCAGCAGCACCCAGGGGGTTGCTGGAAACACCATATATTTT
17 TRBD2 TRBJ2-7 TRBV10-3 NA CAISDPGLAGVRHEQYF TGTGCCATCAGTGACCCGGGACTAGCGGGAGTAAGACACGAGCAGTACTTC
15 NA TRBJ2-7 TRBV7-3 NA CASSLAPTNIYEQYF TGTGCCAGCAGCTTAGCGCCCACCAATATCTACGAGCAGTACTTC
13 NA TRBJ2-2 TRBV28 NA CASSLQNTGELFF TGTGCCAGCAGTTTACAGAACACCGGGGAGCTGTTTTTT
14 TRBD1 TRBJ1-1 TRBV18 few CASLPGQGNTEAFF TGTGCCAGCTTGCCGGGACAGGGGAACACTGAAGCTTTCTTT
13 NA TRBJ2-7 TRBV18 NA CASSLGDRRPGYF TGTGCCAGCTCCCTAGGGGACCGCCGCCCTGGGTACTTC
17 NA TRBJ2-5 TRBV25-1 NA CASSFHPLQAFQETQYF TGTGCCAGCAGTTTCCATCCCCTCCAGGCGTTCCAAGAGACCCAGTACTTC
15 TRBD2 TRBJ2-1 TRBV7-3 NA CASTPGAGGVNEQFF TGTGCCAGCACCCCTGGTGCGGGAGGTGTCAATGAGCAGTTCTTC
15 TRBD2 TRBJ2-7 TRBV10-3 NA CAISESASGNYEQYF TGTGCCATCAGTGAGTCGGCTAGCGGCAACTACGAGCAGTACTTC
14 NA TRBJ1-1 TRBV29-1 NA CSVEGRLAEAEAFF TGCAGCGTTGAGGGGCGGCTCGCGGAGGCTGAAGCTTTCTTT
16 NA TRBJ2-7 TRBV7-9 NA CASSPGGGQGRYEQYF TGTGCCAGCAGCCCCGGTGGGGGGCAGGGTCGATACGAGCAGTACTTC
14 NA TRBJ1-4 TRBV7-8 NA CASSLRPRSEKLFF TGTGCCAGCAGCTTGAGGCCTAGAAGTGAAAAACTGTTTTTT
14 NA TRBJ2-1 TRBV5-4 NA CASSPAGSYNEQFF TGTGCCAGCAGCCCGGCGGGCTCCTACAATGAGCAGTTCTTC
15 TRBD2 TRBJ2-3 TRBV5-1 NA CASSPERENTDTQYF TGCGCCAGCAGCCCAGAGCGGGAGAACACAGATACGCAGTATTTT
14 NA TRBJ2-3 TRBV9 NA CASSVGRATDTQYF TGTGCCAGCAGCGTAGGGAGAGCGACAGATACGCAGTATTTT
15 TRBD1 TRBJ2-5 TRBV7-7 NA CASSPGTGVWGTQYF TGTGCCAGCAGCCCCGGGACAGGGGTCTGGGGGACCCAGTACTTC
16 TRBD2 TRBJ2-1 TRBV19 NA CASSPISGRLYNEQFF TGTGCCAGTAGTCCAATCAGCGGGAGACTTTACAATGAGCAGTTCTTC
10 NA TRBJ1-1 TRBV29-1 NA CRPWGAEAFF TGTCGGCCGTGGGGGGCTGAAGCTTTCTTT
14 TRBD2 TRBJ2-2 TRBV28 NA CASRGRAGTGELFF TGTGCCAGCCGTGGGAGGGCAGGAACCGGGGAGCTGTTTTTT
14 NA TRBJ1-2 TRBV19 NA CASNTLLRGYGYTF TGTGCCAGTAATACCCTCCTGCGGGGGTATGGCTACACCTTC
14 NA TRBJ2-7 TRBV27 NA CASRVQEISYEQYF TGTGCCAGCAGGGTCCAGGAGATCTCCTACGAGCAGTACTTC
14 NA TRBJ2-7 TRBV7-2 NA CASSPWTNSYEQYF TGTGCCAGCAGCCCGTGGACGAACTCCTACGAGCAGTACTTC
17 NA TRBJ1-3 TRBV7-9 NA CASSYTIGTIPGNTIYF TGTGCCAGCAGTTATACAATAGGGACTATCCCTGGAAACACCATATATTTT
14 NA TRBJ2-7 TRBV9 NA CASSVVDSSYEQYF TGTGCCAGCAGCGTAGTCGACAGCTCCTACGAGCAGTACTTC
16 TRBD1 TRBJ2-6 TRBV5-1 once CASKGQVTSGANVLTF TGCGCCAGCAAGGGACAGGTCACATCTGGGGCCAACGTCCTGACTTTC
15 TRBD2 TRBJ2-7 TRBV5-5 NA CASSLSSGSSYEQYF TGTGCCAGCAGCCTATCTAGCGGGAGCTCCTACGAGCAGTACTTC
14 NA TRBJ2-3 TRBV4-1 NA CASSQILSTDTQYF TGCGCCAGCAGCCAGATCCTAAGCACAGATACGCAGTATTTT
14 NA TRBJ2-7 TRBV5-1 NA CASSQDSTIYEQYF TGCGCCAGCAGCCAGGACAGTACAATCTACGAGCAGTACTTC
13 NA TRBJ1-2 TRBV6-6 NA CASSYSSNYGYTF TGTGCCAGCAGTTACTCCTCGAACTATGGCTACACCTTC
14 NA TRBJ2-5 TRBV4-1 NA CASNQQGTQETQYF TGCGCCAGCAACCAGCAGGGTACTCAAGAGACCCAGTACTTC
15 TRBD1 TRBJ1-5 TRBV2 NA CASSEAGTGGEPQHF TGTGCCAGCAGTGAAGCGGGAACAGGGGGGGAGCCCCAGCATTTT
15 NA TRBJ1-5 TRBV9 NA CASSPSSGSNQPQHF TGTGCCAGCAGCCCTAGTTCCGGGAGCAATCAGCCCCAGCATTTT
18 NA TRBJ2-6 TRBV6-1 once CASSGVFGAGSGANVLTF TGTGCCAGCAGTGGAGTCTTCGGCGCGGGTTCTGGGGCCAACGTCCTGACTTTC
16 TRBD2 TRBJ2-1 TRBV7-3 once CASSLISGRANNEQFF TGTGCCAGCAGCTTAATCAGCGGGAGGGCGAACAATGAGCAGTTCTTC
16 NA TRBJ1-2 TRBV5-1 NA CASSLAYGDVNYGYTF TGCGCCAGCAGCTTGGCCTATGGGGATGTCAACTATGGCTACACCTTC
17 TRBD2 TRBJ2-1 TRBV4-1 NA CASSQDRIAGAYNEQFF TGCGCCAGCAGCCAAGATCGGATAGCGGGAGCGTACAATGAGCAGTTCTTC
17 TRBD2 TRBJ2-3 TRBV28 NA CASSVPGLAGGEDTQYF TGTGCCAGCAGTGTACCGGGACTAGCGGGAGGGGAAGATACGCAGTATTTT
12 TRBD1 TRBJ2-7 TRBV30 NA CAWGTGADEQYF TGTGCCTGGGGAACAGGGGCCGACGAGCAGTACTTC
14 TRBD1 TRBJ2-7 TRBV2 few CASSDQGQGYEQYF TGTGCCAGCAGTGATCAGGGACAGGGCTACGAGCAGTACTTC
18 NA TRBJ2-2 TRBV11-2 NA CASSWSGGTTANTGELFF TGTGCCAGCAGCTGGTCGGGTGGGACGACTGCGAACACCGGGGAGCTGTTTTTT
13 NA TRBJ2-7 TRBV5-4 NA CASSSRTQYEQYF TGTGCCAGCAGCTCCCGGACACAATACGAGCAGTACTTC
19 TRBD1 TRBJ1-2 TRBV4-3 NA CASSPGVRGQGNINYGYTF TGCGCCAGCAGCCCGGGGGTCCGTGGACAGGGCAATATTAACTATGGCTACACCTTC
15 NA TRBJ2-7 TRBV5-6 NA CASSQTGFGTLEQYF TGTGCCAGCAGCCAAACAGGGTTCGGAACTCTCGAGCAGTACTTC
13 NA TRBJ2-4 TRBV19 NA CASSIGTSNIQYF TGTGCCAGTAGTATAGGGACTTCTAACATTCAGTACTTC
13 TRBD1 TRBJ1-1 TRBV30 few CAWKHRGNTEAFF TGTGCCTGGAAGCACAGGGGGAACACTGAAGCTTTCTTT
14 NA TRBJ1-1 TRBV2 NA CASSGPARLSEAFF TGTGCCAGCAGTGGCCCCGCTCGCCTGTCTGAAGCTTTCTTT